This T cell receptor beta chain appears in the sequencing data of a study of T-cell reconstitution after alpha-beta-depleted transplantation in children. Library preparation (for TCRbeta) was performed with unique molecular identifiers. From the PCR reads, TCRdb called clonotypes with MiXCR, one entry per CDR3 protein. The sample records 150,000 to 250,000 distinct CDR3 sequences, around 5.9% being singletons. Ten or more counts support this clonotype. Its antigen is currently unknown. Whole-study results and caveats: The origin of alpha-beta T cells about two months after transplant was reportedly several hundred expanded graft clones.

Sample: PBMCs, taken before TCRalphabeta/CD19-depleted stem cell transplant. The source is a girl under two years old with combined immunodeficiency, due to receive a stem cell transplant.

The CDR3 DNA reads TGCAGCGTTGGGGCCGGCCTTCGGGGGGAGCTGTTTTTT. Translating it yields CSVGAGLRGELFF. V gene TRBV29-1 combines with J gene TRBJ2-2; no firm D call. Germline V gives CDR1 SQVTM, CDR2 ANQGSEA. The V and J ends lost 4 bases and 8 bases respectively, with 14 bases between them. This CDR3 has 13 amino acids.